This TCR beta chain was recovered during a study of long-term antiretroviral therapy in people with HIV. At the survey level, the v3.0 immunoSEQ assay was run. Repertoires were generated with immunoSEQ multiplex PCR, while TCRdb's copy carries only in-frame clones and drops some. The table lists about 28,000 clones, around 87% of them singletons. There are 12 residues in the CDR3. V was shortened by 7 bases and J by 3 bases, with 6 bases between the two germline ends. Looked up from germline, CDR1 is SNHLY and CDR2 is FYNNEI. The TCR comes from a woman between 18 and 29 years old with HIV. The chain joins TRBV2 to TRBJ1-4; D remains ambiguous. This specimen consisted of unsorted PBMCs, obtained 0.5 years after starting antiretroviral therapy. In DNA form, the CDR3 reads TGTGCCAGCACCCCAGCTAATGAAAAACTGTTTTTT. Amino acid sequence: CASTPANEKLFF.